This T cell receptor (beta chain) was sequenced in a study of beta chain features in type 1 diabetes. Sorting produced populations that all topped 95% purity. Germline CDR1 and CDR2: MNHNY and SVGAGI (reference sequence). The CDR3 has 13 residues. V was pared by 5 bases and J by 0 bases, with 7 bases between. Study-wide points: Type 1 diabetes patients had TCRB CDR3s that were shorter (moderately but significantly so) in all four CD4+ subsets. For patients, the naive, central memory and Treg TCRB repertoires appeared more alike than for healthy donors. When VDJ junctions were examined, type 1 diabetes patients showed fewer insertions and more deletions.

To note about this clone: What it binds is unknown.

Investigators reverse transcribed all isolated RNA, so they sequenced expressed TCRB transcripts. Naive, central memory and regulatory T cell samples averaged about 3.57 million immunoSEQ reads each. Sequencing used immunoSEQ multiplex PCR; TCRdb keeps in-frame clones, though not all of them. The table records around 240,000 clones, 16% of them present only once. Sequencing was performed on naive CD4+ T cells from blood. V usage is TRBV6-6 and J usage is TRBJ2-5; TRBD2 might be the D (5 bases). This clonotype was sampled from a man between 25 and 39 years old with type 1 diabetes. In DNA, the CDR3 is TGTGCCAGCAGTGGACTGAACCAAGAGACCCAGTACTTC. Its translation is CASSGLNQETQYF.